The clone carrying this TCR beta chain was recorded many times. Its antigen is unidentified. These data are taken from a study of T cells in Graves' hyperthyroidism and ophthalmopathy. Broader study findings: With a median lead of approximately 6 months before onset, the model predicted ophthalmopathy. Researchers report that a 13 V-J model separated ophthalmopathy from stable hyperthyroidism.

Participants, patients aged 18 to 65, had newly diagnosed hyperthyroidism with a duration under 2 months. The study left out patients who had uncontrolled infection, other autoimmune disease, pregnancy or lactation. The junction had 14 bases not matched to a gene; V was cut back by 4 bases and J by 4 bases. CDR1 and CDR2 from the germline V gene are SEHNR and FQNEAQ (reference sequence). The CDR3 consists of 18 residues. Amplified regions were TCR beta CDR3 sequences from RNA transcripts. During a first-round RT-PCR of the TCR CDR3, the HTBI primer set was used. TCRdb analysed the multiplex PCR reads with MiXCR anew, one entry per CDR3 protein. The table includes 250,000 to 300,000 distinct CDR3 sequences, roughly 15% detected once.

The sequenced sample was blood. The sequence derives from a woman in her 40s with Graves' hyperthyroidism that later progressed to Graves' ophthalmopathy. V and J are TRBV7-9 and TRBJ2-1, with 9 bases fitting TRBD1. Written as DNA, the CDR3 is TGTGCCAGCAGCTCCTCCCGGGACAGGGCCCCTCATTACAATGAGCAGTTCTTC. It translates to CASSSSRDRAPHYNEQFF. Filled out from reference TRBV7-9 and TRBJ2-1, the complete variable domain reads DTGVSQNPRHKITKRGQNVTFRCDPISEHNRLYWYRQTLGQGPEFLTYFQNEAQLEKSRLLSDRFSAERPKGSFSTLEIQRTEQGDSAMYLCASSSSRDRAPHYNEQFFGPGTRLTVL.